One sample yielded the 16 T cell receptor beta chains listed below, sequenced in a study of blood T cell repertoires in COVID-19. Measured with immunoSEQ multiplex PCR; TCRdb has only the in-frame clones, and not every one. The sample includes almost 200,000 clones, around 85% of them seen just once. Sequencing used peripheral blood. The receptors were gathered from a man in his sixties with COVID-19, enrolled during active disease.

CDR3 DNA sequence: TGTGCCAGCAGTTTTGGGGCGAGCTCCTATAATTCACCCCTCCACTTT. This codes for CASSFGASSYNSPLHF. This chain connects TRBV27 to TRBJ1-6, with D possibly TRBD1 on 5 matching bases. This CDR3 has 16 amino acids. CDR1 is MNHEY, CDR2 SMNVEV, per germline (reference sequence). V was clipped by 3 bases and J by 0 bases, with 9 bases between them.

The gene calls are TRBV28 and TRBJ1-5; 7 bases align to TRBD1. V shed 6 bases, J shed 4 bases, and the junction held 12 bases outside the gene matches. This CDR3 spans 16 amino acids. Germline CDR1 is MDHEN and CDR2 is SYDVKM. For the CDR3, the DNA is TGTGCCAGCAGGACTAGTAGACAGGGTGGAAATCAGCCCCAGCATTTT. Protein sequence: CASRTSRQGGNQPQHF. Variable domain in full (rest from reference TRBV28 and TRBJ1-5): DVKVTQSSRYLVKRTGEKVFLECVQDMDHENMFWYRQDPGLGLRLIYFSYDVKMKEKGDIPEGYSVSREKKERFSLILESASTNQTSMYLCASRTSRQGGNQPQHFGDGTRLSIL.

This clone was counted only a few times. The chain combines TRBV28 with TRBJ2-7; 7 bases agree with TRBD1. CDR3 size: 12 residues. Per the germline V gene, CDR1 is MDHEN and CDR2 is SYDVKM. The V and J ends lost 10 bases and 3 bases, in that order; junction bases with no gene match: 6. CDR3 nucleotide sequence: TGTGCCACGACGGGACAGAACTACGAGCAGTACTTC. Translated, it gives CATTGQNYEQYF.

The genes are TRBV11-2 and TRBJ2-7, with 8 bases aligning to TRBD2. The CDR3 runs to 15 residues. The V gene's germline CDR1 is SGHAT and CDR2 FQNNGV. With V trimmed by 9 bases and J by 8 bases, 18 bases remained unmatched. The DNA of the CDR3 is TGTGCCAGTCGCTTTGCCGGGACTAGGAATCTTCAGCAGTACTTC. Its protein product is CASRFAGTRNLQQYF.

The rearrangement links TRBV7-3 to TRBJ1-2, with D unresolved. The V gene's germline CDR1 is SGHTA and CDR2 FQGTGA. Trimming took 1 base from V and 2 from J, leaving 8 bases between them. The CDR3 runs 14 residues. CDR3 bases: TGTGCCAGCAGCTTAAGTCCAGGAAACTATGGCTACACCTTC. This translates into CASSLSPGNYGYTF.

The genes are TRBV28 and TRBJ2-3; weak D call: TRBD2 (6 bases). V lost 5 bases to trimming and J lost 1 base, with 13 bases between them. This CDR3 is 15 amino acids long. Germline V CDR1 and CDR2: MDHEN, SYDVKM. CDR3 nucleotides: TGTGCCAGCAGTATCCCTGGCGGGGGCACAGATACGCAGTATTTT. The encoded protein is CASSIPGGGTDTQYF.

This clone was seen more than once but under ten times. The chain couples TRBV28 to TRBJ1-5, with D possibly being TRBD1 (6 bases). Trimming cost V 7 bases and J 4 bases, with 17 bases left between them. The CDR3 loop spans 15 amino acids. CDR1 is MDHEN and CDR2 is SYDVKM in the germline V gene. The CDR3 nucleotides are TGTGCCAGCAAGTCTGGACAGTTCGGGAATCAGCCCCAGCATTTT. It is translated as CASKSGQFGNQPQHF.

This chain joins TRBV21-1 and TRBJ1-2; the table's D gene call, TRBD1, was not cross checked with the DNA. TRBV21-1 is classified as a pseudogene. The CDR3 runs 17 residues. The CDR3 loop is CASSKGGRGMTNYGYTF. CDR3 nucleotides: TGTGCCAGCAGCAAAGGGGGCAGGGGGATGACTAACTATGGCTACACCTTC.

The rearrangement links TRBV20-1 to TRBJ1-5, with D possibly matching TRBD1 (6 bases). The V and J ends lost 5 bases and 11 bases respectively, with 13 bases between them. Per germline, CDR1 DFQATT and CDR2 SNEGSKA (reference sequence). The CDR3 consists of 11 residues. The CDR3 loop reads CSALKAGAQHF. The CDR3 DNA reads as TGCAGTGCTTTGAAGGCAGGGGCCCAGCATTTT.

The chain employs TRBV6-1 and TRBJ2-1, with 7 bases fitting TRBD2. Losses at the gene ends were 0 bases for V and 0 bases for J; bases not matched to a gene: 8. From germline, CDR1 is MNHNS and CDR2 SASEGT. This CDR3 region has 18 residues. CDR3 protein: CASSEAGRAGNSYNEQFF. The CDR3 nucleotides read TGTGCCAGCAGTGAAGCTGGAAGAGCGGGGAACTCCTACAATGAGCAGTTCTTC.

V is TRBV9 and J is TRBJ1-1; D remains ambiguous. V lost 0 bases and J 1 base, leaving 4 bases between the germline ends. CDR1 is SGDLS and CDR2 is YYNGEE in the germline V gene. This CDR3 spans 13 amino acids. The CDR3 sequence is CASSVAPNTEAFF. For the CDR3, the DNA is TGTGCCAGCAGCGTAGCTCCGAACACTGAAGCTTTCTTT.

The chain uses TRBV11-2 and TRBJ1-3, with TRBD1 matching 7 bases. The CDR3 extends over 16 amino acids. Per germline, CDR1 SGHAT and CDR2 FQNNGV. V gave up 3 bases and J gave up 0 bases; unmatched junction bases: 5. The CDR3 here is CASSFAGTVSGNTIYF. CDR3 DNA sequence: TGTGCCAGCAGCTTTGCCGGGACAGTCTCTGGAAACACCATATATTTT.

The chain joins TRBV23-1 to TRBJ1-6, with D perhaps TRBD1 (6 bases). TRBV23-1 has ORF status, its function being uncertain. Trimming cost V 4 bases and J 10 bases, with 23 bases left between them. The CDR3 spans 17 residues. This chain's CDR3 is CASSLHSRTEQRSPLHF. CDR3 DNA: TGCGCCAGCAGTCTACATTCTAGGACAGAGCAGCGATCACCCCTCCACTTT.

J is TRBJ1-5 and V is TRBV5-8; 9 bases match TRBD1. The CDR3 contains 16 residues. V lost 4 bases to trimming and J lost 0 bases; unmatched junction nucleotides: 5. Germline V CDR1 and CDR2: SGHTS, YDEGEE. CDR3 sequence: CASSLGDRVSNQPQHF. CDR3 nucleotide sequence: TGTGCCAGCAGCCTGGGGGACAGGGTTAGCAATCAGCCCCAGCATTTT.

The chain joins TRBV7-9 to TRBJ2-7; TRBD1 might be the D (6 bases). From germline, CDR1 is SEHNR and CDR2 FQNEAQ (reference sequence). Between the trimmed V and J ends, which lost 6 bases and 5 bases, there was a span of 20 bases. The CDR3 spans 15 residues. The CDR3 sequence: CASSSNRDTGHEQYF. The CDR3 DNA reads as TGTGCCAGCAGTTCGAACCGGGACACGGGCCACGAGCAGTACTTC.

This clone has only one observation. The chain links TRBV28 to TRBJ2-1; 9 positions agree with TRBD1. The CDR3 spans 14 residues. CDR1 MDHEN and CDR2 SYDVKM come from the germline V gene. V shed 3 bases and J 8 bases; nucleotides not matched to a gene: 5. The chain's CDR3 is CASSLGQGVDEQFF. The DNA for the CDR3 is TGTGCCAGCAGTTTGGGACAGGGTGTCGATGAGCAGTTCTTC.